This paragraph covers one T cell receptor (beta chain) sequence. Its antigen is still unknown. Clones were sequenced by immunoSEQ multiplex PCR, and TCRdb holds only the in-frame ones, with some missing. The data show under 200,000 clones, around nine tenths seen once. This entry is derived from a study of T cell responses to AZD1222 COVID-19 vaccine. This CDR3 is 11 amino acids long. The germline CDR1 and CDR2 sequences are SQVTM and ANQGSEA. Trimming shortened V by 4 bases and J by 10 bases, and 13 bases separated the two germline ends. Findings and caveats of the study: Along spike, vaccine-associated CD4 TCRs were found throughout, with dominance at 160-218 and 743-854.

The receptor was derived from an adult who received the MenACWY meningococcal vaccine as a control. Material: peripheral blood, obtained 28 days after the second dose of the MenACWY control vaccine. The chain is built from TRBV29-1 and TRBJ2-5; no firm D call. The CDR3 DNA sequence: TGCAGCGTTGGTCAACTCGGGTTCCAGTACTTC. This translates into CSVGQLGFQYF.